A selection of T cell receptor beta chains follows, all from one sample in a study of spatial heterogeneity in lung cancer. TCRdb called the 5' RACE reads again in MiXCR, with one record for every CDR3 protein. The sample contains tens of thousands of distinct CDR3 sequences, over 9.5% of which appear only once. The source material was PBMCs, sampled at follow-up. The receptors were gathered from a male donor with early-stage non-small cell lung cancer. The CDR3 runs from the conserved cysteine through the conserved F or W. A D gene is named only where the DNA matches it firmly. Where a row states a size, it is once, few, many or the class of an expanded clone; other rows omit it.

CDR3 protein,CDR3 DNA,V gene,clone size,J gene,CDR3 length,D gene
CASSLGAGAGELFF,TGTGCCAGCAGCTTAGGAGCGGGAGCCGGGGAGCTGTTTTTT,TRBV7-6,NA,TRBJ2-2,14,TRBD2
CASRRTGTGYEQYF,TGTGCCAGCCGGCGGACCGGGACAGGATACGAGCAGTACTTC,TRBV19,many,TRBJ2-7,14,TRBD1
CASSSDRVAEAFF,TGTGCCAGCAGCTCAGACAGGGTAGCTGAAGCTTTCTTT,TRBV7-2,many,TRBJ1-1,13,TRBD1
CAISESGQGGTEAFF,TGTGCCATCAGTGAGTCGGGGCAGGGTGGCACTGAAGCTTTCTTT,TRBV10-3,NA,TRBJ1-1,15,NA
CSARQGIGTEAFF,TGCAGTGCTAGACAGGGGATAGGCACTGAAGCTTTCTTT,TRBV20-1,few,TRBJ1-1,13,NA
CASSPNTTNEKLFF,TGTGCCAGCAGCCCGAATACAACTAATGAAAAACTGTTTTTT,TRBV3-1,NA,TRBJ1-4,14,NA
CASSPQGGLNYGYTF,TGTGCCAGCAGCCCCCAAGGAGGATTAAACTATGGCTACACCTTC,TRBV7-2,few,TRBJ1-2,15,NA
CASSLAGADGETQYF,TGCGCCAGCAGCTTGGCGGGGGCGGATGGAGAGACCCAGTACTTC,TRBV5-1,few,TRBJ2-5,15,NA
CASSSRRGSGELFF,TGTGCCAGCAGCTCCCGCAGGGGATCCGGGGAGCTGTTTTTT,TRBV11-3,few,TRBJ2-2,14,NA
CASSFGTTVSGNTIYF,TGTGCCAGCAGTTTCGGGACAACGGTCTCTGGAAACACCATATATTTT,TRBV28,many,TRBJ1-3,16,NA
CASSPSGLTDTQYF,TGTGCCAGCAGCCCTAGCGGACTCACAGATACGCAGTATTTT,TRBV6-5,many,TRBJ2-3,14,TRBD2
CASSPWASGNTGELFF,TGTGCCAGCTCACCATGGGCGAGCGGGAACACCGGGGAGCTGTTTTTT,TRBV18,NA,TRBJ2-2,16,NA
CASSLLEGYSKANYGYTF,TGTGCCAGCAGCTTATTGGAGGGATACTCCAAGGCTAACTATGGCTACACCTTC,TRBV7-9,many,TRBJ1-2,18,NA
CASSRTTGSDEKLFF,TGCGCCAGCAGCCGAACGACAGGTTCGGATGAAAAACTGTTTTTT,TRBV4-3,many,TRBJ1-4,15,NA
CASSPRTGMGTVEQYF,TGTGCCAGCAGTCCCCGGACAGGGATGGGGACTGTCGAGCAGTACTTC,TRBV12-3/TRBV12-4,many,TRBJ2-7,16,TRBD1
CASSYLGPSSSYNEQFF,TGTGCCAGCAGTTACCTGGGGCCCTCCAGCTCCTACAATGAGCAGTTCTTC,TRBV6-2/TRBV6-3,many,TRBJ2-1,17,NA
CASSYSPGGDSPLHF,TGTGCCAGCAGTTACTCCCCGGGGGGTGATTCACCCCTCCACTTT,TRBV6-5,few,TRBJ1-6,15,NA
CASSLTQDSYEQYF,TGTGCCAGCAGCCTCACACAGGACTCCTACGAGCAGTACTTC,TRBV7-9,many,TRBJ2-7,14,NA
CSASRLAGGPQTQYF,TGCAGTGCTTCACGACTAGCGGGAGGGCCGCAGACCCAGTACTTC,TRBV20-1,many,TRBJ2-5,15,TRBD2
CASSLAAGNYGYTF,TGTGCCAGCAGCTTAGCTGCGGGGAACTATGGCTACACCTTC,TRBV7-2,many,TRBJ1-2,14,NA
CASRPGHSYEQYF,TGTGCCAGCAGACCGGGACACTCCTACGAGCAGTACTTC,TRBV7-9,many,TRBJ2-7,13,NA
CASSDNRGASSYEQYF,TGTGCCAGCAGCGATAACAGGGGGGCGAGCTCCTACGAGCAGTACTTC,TRBV7-2,NA,TRBJ2-7,16,TRBD1